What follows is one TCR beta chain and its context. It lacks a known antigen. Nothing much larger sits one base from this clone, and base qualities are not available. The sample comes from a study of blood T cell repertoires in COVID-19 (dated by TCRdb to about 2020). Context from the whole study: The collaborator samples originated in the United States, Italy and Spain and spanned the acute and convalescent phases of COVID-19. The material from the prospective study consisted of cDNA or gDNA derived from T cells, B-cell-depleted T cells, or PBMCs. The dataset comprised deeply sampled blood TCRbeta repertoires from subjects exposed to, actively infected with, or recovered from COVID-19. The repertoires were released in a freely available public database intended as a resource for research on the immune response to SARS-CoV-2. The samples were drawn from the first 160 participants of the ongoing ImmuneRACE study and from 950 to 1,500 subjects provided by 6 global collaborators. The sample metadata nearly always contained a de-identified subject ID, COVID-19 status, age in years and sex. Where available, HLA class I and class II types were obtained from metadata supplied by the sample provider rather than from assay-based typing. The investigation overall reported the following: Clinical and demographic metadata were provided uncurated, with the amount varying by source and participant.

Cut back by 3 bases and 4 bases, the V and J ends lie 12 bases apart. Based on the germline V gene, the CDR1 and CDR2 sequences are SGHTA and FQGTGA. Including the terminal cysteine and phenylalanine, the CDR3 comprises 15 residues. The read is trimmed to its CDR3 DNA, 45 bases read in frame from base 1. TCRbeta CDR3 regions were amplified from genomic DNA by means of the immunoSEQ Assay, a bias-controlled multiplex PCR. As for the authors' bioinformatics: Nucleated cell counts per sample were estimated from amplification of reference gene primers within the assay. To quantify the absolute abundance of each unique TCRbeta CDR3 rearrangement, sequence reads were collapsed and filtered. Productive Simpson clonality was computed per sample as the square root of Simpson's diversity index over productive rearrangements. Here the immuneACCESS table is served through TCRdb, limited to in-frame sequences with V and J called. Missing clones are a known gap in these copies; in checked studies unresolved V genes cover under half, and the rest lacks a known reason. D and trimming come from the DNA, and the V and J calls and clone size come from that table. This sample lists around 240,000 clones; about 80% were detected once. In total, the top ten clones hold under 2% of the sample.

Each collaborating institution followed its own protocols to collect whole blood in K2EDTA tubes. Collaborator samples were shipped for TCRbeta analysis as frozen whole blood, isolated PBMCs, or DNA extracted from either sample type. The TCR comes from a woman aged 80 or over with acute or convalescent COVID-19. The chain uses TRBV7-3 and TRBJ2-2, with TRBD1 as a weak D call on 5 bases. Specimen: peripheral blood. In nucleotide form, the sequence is TGTGCCAGCAGCTTTACGACAGTCCCCACCGGGGAGCTGTTTTTT. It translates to CASSFTTVPTGELFF. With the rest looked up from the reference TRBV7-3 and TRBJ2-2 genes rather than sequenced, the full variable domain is GAGVSQTPSNKVTEKGKYVELRCDPISGHTALYWYRQSLGQGPEFLIYFQGTGAADDSGLPNDRFFAVRPEGSVSTLKIQRTERGDSAVYLCASSFTTVPTGELFFGEGSRLTVL.